This T cell receptor (beta chain) was identified during a study of Ad26.COV2.S vaccination and SARS-CoV-2 variants. Across the study: The donor belonged to the COV1001 Ad26.COV2.S trial arm.

About this clone itself: Its specificity is not known.

The treatment here: some 20 received Ad26.COV2.S at low or high dose, single or two shots; 5 received placebo; per-sample allocation not given. Sample collection was performed on day 63 after the first vaccine or placebo injection. An adult of 18-55 years in Boston served as donor. Wuhan-strain spike was delivered by a replication-incompetent Ad26 vector. Looked up from germline, CDR1 is SEHNR and CDR2 is FQNEAQ (reference sequence). With V trimmed by 4 bases and J by 3 bases, 5 bases remained unmatched. This CDR3 comprises 15 residues. Produced via immunoSEQ multiplex PCR; TCRdb's table is partial and in-frame only. The sample comprises approximately 450,000 clones, approximately 92% of which are singletons, and approximately 12% rests with the top ten. Findings and limits, study-wide: There was a possibility that the TCR breadth and depth analyses underestimated total T cell responses.

This chain uses TRBV7-9 with TRBJ1-1, with 10 bases aligning to TRBD1. The input for sequencing was peripheral blood, taken in a trial of Ad26.COV2.S vaccine versus placebo. The receptor was derived from a person aged 18-60 years who received the Ad26.COV2.S COVID-19 vaccine or a placebo. This chain's CDR3 is CASSWTTGGYTEAFF. CDR3 in DNA: TGTGCCAGCAGCTGGACGACAGGGGGCTACACTGAAGCTTTCTTT.